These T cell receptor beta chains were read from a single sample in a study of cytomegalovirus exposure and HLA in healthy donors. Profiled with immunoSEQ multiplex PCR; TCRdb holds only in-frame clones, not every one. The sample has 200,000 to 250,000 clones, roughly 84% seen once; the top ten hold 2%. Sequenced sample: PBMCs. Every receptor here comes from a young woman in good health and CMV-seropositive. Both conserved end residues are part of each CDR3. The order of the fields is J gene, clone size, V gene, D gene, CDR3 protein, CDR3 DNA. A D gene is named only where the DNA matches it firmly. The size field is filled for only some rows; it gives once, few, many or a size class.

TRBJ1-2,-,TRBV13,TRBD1,CASSPRDRFYGYTF,TGTGCCAGCAGCCCAAGGGACAGATTCTATGGCTACACCTTC
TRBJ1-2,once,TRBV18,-,CASSPRGADYTF,TGTGCCAGCTCACCACGCGGGGCCGACTACACCTTC
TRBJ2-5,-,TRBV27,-,CASSHQGIQETQYF,TGTGCCAGCAGTCATCAGGGCATACAAGAGACCCAGTACTTC
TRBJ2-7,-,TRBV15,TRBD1,CATSRDSFGTGYEQYF,TGTGCCACCAGCAGAGATTCTTTTGGGACAGGGTACGAGCAGTACTTC
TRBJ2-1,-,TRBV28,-,CASSSTSYNEQFF,TGTGCCAGCAGTTCGACTAGTTACAATGAGCAGTTCTTC
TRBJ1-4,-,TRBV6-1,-,CASSDGGGGEKLFF,TGTGCCAGCAGTGATGGGGGAGGGGGTGAAAAACTGTTTTTT
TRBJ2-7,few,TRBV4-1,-,CASSQDSYEQYF,TGCGCCAGCAGCCAAGACAGCTACGAGCAGTACTTC
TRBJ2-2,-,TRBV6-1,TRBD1,CASWDSFYTGELFF,TGTGCCAGCTGGGACAGCTTTTACACCGGGGAGCTGTTTTTT
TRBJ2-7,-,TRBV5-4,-,CASSPGTDGYEQYF,TGTGCCAGCAGCCCCGGAACAGACGGCTACGAGCAGTACTTC
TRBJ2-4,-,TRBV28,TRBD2,CASSIFTSGRSRGGAKNIQYF,TGTGCCAGCAGTATTTTCACTAGCGGGAGGTCGAGGGGTGGAGCCAAAAACATTCAGTACTTC
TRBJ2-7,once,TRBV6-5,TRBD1,CASSIGQGDTYEQYF,TGTGCCAGCAGTATCGGACAGGGGGATACCTACGAGCAGTACTTC
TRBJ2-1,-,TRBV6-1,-,CASSTSTYNEQFF,TGTGCCAGCAGTACTAGCACTTACAATGAGCAGTTCTTC
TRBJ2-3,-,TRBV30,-,CAWSVVSPDTQYF,TGTGCCTGGAGTGTCGTGAGTCCAGATACGCAGTATTTT
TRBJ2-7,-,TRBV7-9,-,CASSSTGTDVYEQYF,TGTGCCAGCAGCTCCACCGGGACTGATGTATACGAGCAGTACTTC
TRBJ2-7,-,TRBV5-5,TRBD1,CASLGGLTYEQYF,TGTGCCAGCTTAGGGGGCTTGACCTACGAGCAGTACTTC
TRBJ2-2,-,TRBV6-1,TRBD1,CASSEGTGDWGELFF,TGTGCCAGCAGTGAAGGGACAGGGGATTGGGGGGAGCTGTTTTTT
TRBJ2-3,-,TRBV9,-,CASSAYRAHIDTQYF,TGTGCCAGCAGCGCTTACAGGGCCCATATAGATACGCAGTATTTT
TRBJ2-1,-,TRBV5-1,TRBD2,CARLAGGNEQFF,TGCGCCAGGTTAGCGGGAGGAAATGAGCAGTTCTTC
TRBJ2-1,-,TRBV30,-,CAWSGRIEQFF,TGTGCCTGGAGTGGGAGGATTGAGCAGTTCTTC
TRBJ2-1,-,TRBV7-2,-,CASSFTGGLTGNEQFF,TGTGCCAGCAGCTTTACTGGCGGACTAACGGGGAATGAGCAGTTCTTC
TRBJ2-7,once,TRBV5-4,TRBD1,CASSPGTGDRVEQYF,TGTGCCAGCAGCCCAGGGACAGGGGATCGTGTCGAGCAGTACTTC
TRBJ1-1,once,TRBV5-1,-,CASSPQGIHLPNTEAFF,TGCGCCAGCAGCCCCCAGGGGATTCACCTTCCGAACACTGAAGCTTTCTTT
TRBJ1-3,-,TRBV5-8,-,CASSLQGTSGNTIYF,TGTGCCAGCAGCTTGCAGGGGACCTCTGGAAACACCATATATTTT
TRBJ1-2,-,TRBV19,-,CASKVGGGEGYTF,TGTGCCAGTAAGGTCGGCGGAGGGGAGGGCTACACCTTC
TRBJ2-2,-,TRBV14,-,CASSQPEGNTGELFF,TGTGCCAGCAGCCAACCTGAGGGGAACACCGGGGAGCTGTTTTTT
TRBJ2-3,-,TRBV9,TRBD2,CASSGGLAVITDTQYF,TGTGCCAGCAGCGGAGGACTAGCAGTAATCACAGATACGCAGTATTTT
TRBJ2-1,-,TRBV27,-,CASSSSVSWTEPVKDNEQFF,TGTGCCAGCAGTTCCTCCGTCTCTTGGACAGAACCCGTAAAGGATAATGAGCAGTTCTTC
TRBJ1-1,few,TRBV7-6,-,CASSLAGGNTEAFF,TGTGCCAGCAGCTTAGCGGGGGGTAACACTGAAGCTTTCTTT
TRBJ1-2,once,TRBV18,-,CASSPAGDYGYTF,TGTGCCAGCTCACCAGCGGGGGACTATGGCTACACCTTC
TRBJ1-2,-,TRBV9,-,CASSGLSGTTGQRGYTF,TGTGCCAGCAGCGGACTCTCGGGGACGACAGGACAACGCGGCTACACCTTC
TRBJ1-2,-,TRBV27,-,CASSNRQIGAFHGYTF,TGTGCCAGCAGTAACAGACAGATTGGGGCATTTCATGGCTACACCTTC
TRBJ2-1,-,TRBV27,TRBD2,CASSLRGLAGPSYNEQFF,TGTGCCAGCAGTTTACGCGGACTAGCGGGGCCCTCCTACAATGAGCAGTTCTTC
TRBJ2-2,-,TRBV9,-,CASSSEGDTGELFF,TGTGCCAGCAGCTCTGAGGGGGACACCGGGGAGCTGTTTTTT
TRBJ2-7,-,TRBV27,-,CASSLSASDSYEQYF,TGTGCCAGCAGTTTATCAGCTTCTGACTCCTACGAGCAGTACTTC
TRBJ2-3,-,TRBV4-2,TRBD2,CASSQESGRAADTQYF,TGTGCCAGCAGCCAAGAAAGCGGGAGGGCCGCAGATACGCAGTATTTT
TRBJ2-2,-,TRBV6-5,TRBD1,CASTRGRKTGELFF,TGTGCCAGCACGAGGGGGCGGAAAACCGGGGAGCTGTTTTTT
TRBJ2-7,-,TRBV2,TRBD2,CASSEGLAGGWEQYF,TGTGCCAGCAGTGAGGGGCTAGCGGGAGGGTGGGAGCAGTACTTC
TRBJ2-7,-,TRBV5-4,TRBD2,CASSPHSGGLAGGKSYEQYF,TGTGCCAGCAGCCCGCATTCGGGGGGACTAGCGGGAGGGAAGAGCTACGAGCAGTACTTC
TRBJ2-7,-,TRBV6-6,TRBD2,CASSTGTSAYF,TGTGCCAGCAGTACCGGGACTAGCGCTTACTTC
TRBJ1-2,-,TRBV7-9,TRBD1,CASSLGTVVYGYTF,TGTGCCAGCAGCTTGGGGACAGTCGTCTATGGCTACACCTTC
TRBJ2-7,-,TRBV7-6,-,CASSSYTNSYEQYF,TGTGCCAGCAGCTCGTACACAAACTCCTACGAGCAGTACTTC
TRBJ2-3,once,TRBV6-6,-,CASRLGGSTDTQYF,TGTGCCAGCAGGCTCGGAGGGAGCACAGATACGCAGTATTTT
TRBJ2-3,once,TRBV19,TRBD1,CASSIRTGLRADTQYF,TGTGCCAGTAGTATTCGGACAGGGTTGAGGGCAGATACGCAGTATTTT
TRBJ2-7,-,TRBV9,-,CASSAGPGTYEQYF,TGTGCCAGCAGCGCCGGGCCAGGGACCTACGAGCAGTACTTC
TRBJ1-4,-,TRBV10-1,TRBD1,CASSESEDRGLDKLFF,TGCGCCAGCAGTGAGTCCGAGGACAGGGGGCTTGACAAACTGTTTTTT
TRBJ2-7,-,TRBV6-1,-,CASCRDTDEQYF,TGTGCCAGCTGCCGGGACACGGACGAGCAGTACTTC
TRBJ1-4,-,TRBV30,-,CAWSVERVTTNEKLFF,TGTGCCTGGAGTGTAGAGAGGGTGACAACTAATGAAAAACTGTTTTTT
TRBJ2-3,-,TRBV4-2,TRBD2,CASSQILAGSLADTQYF,TGTGCCAGCAGCCAGATATTAGCGGGATCTCTAGCAGATACGCAGTATTTT
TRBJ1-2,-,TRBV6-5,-,CASSQDQAYGYTF,TGTGCCAGCAGTCAAGACCAGGCCTATGGCTACACCTTC